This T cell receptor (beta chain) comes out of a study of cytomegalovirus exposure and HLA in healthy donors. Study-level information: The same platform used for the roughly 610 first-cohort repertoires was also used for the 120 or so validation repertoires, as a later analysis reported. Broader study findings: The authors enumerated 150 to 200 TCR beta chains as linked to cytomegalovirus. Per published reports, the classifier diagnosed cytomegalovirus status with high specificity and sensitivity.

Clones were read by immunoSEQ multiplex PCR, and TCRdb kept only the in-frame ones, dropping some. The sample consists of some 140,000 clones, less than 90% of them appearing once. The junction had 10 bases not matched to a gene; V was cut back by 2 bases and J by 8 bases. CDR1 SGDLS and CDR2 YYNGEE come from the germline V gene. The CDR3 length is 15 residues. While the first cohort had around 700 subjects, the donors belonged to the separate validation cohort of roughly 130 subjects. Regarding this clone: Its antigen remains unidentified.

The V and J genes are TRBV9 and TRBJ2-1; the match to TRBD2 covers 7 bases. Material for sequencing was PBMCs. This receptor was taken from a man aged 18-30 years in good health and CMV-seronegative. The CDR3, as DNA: TGTGCCAGCAGCGTTCGCGGGGGTACGGTGGATGAGCAGTTCTTC. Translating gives CASSVRGGTVDEQFF.